The 12 T cell receptor beta chains in this list originate from one sample, sequenced in a study of blood T cell repertoires in COVID-19. Sequencing was performed with immunoSEQ multiplex PCR; in TCRdb, only in-frame clones are kept and a portion is missing. The repertoire has approximately 120,000 clones, 85% to 90% of them found once; the top ten carry approximately 8.1%. Sequenced sample: peripheral blood. Receptors were obtained from a man in his forties or fifties with acute or convalescent COVID-19.

The V gene is TRBV19, the J gene TRBJ2-5; D gene uncertain. The CDR3 has 12 residues. Germline CDR1 and CDR2: LNHDA and SQIVND (reference sequence). V dropped 5 bases and J dropped 3 bases, with 7 bases sitting between them. CDR3 protein: CASSPRKETQYF. The CDR3 DNA is TGTGCCAGTAGTCCCAGGAAAGAGACCCAGTACTTC.

Details on this clone: This sample also contains other DNA sequences that code for the same CDR3. The rearrangement joins TRBV5-1 to TRBJ1-4, with 7 bases that match TRBD1. Trimming removed 3 bases from V and 5 bases from J; junction bases left unmatched: 7. The CDR3 length is 15 residues. The V gene's germline CDR1 is SGHRS and CDR2 YFSETQ. CDR3 protein: CASSSRTGSNEKLFF. The CDR3 bases are TGCGCCAGCAGCTCTCGGACAGGATCAAATGAAAAACTGTTTTTT.

The chain couples TRBV29-1 to TRBJ2-1, with 16 bases identical to TRBD2. The V segment lost 6 bases and the J segment 9 bases; nucleotides outside the gene matches: 8. The germline CDR1 and CDR2 sequences are SQVTM and ANQGSEA. This CDR3 comprises 15 residues. Here the CDR3 DNA reads TGCAGCGTCGGGGGACTAGCGGGAGGGCCAAGTGAGCAGTTCTTC. Protein product: CSVGGLAGGPSEQFF.

The rearrangement links TRBV3-1 (or the pseudogene TRBV3-2) to TRBJ1-4, with 9 bases that match TRBD1. CDR1 LGHDT and CDR2 YNNKEL come from the germline V gene (reference sequence). This CDR3 comprises 15 residues. The V and J ends lost 5 bases and 8 bases, in that order; junction bases with no gene match: 9. CDR3 sequence reads: CASSFTGTGTEKLFF. In DNA, the CDR3 is TGTGCCAGCAGCTTCACCGGGACAGGGACCGAAAAACTGTTTTTT.

The V gene is TRBV7-2, the J gene TRBJ1-1; TRBD1 might be the D (6 bases). CDR1 is SGHTA, CDR2 FQGNSA, per germline. Trimming cost V 1 base and J 8 bases, with 14 bases left between them. The CDR3 spans 14 residues. For the CDR3, the DNA is TGTGCCAGCAGCTTAGTAGTGCGGGGGCCGGAAGCTTTCTTT. It specifies CASSLVVRGPEAFF.

DNA for the CDR3: TGTGCCAGCAGCTTCCTAGGGGTCCACGAGCAGTACTTC. Translated: CASSFLGVHEQYF. The chain joins TRBV5-4 to TRBJ2-7; a possible D gene is TRBD1 (5 bases). The CDR3 runs 13 residues. Germline V gene lookup returns CDR1 SGHNT and CDR2 YYREEE (reference sequence). V was trimmed by 2 bases and J by 5 bases, leaving 11 bases between them.

The chain combines TRBV10-3 with TRBJ2-7, with TRBD1 matching 7 bases. This CDR3 region has 13 residues. CDR1 and CDR2 (germline): ENHRY, SYGVKD. The V segment lost 3 bases and the J segment 6 bases; nucleotides outside the gene matches: 5. CDR3 bases: TGTGCCATCAGTGAAAAGGGGGCGGGCGAGCAGTACTTC. Translated, it gives CAISEKGAGEQYF.

The chain is built from TRBV7-9 and TRBJ2-1; TRBD1 agrees at 10 bases. CDR1 is SEHNR, CDR2 FQNEAQ, per germline (reference sequence). V trimming: 5 bases; J trimming: 8 bases; junction bases outside the gene matches: 12. The CDR3 is 16 amino acids. CDR3 sequence: CASSPSATGGMDEQFF. CDR3 in DNA: TGTGCCAGCAGCCCCTCTGCGACAGGGGGCATGGATGAGCAGTTCTTC.

This chain links TRBV9 with TRBJ2-3; D gene unclear. In germline, CDR1 is SGDLS, CDR2 YYNGEE. V shed 4 bases and J shed 0 bases, with 3 bases lying between them. This CDR3 spans 12 amino acids. The CDR3 region is CASSRSTDTQYF. CDR3 coding DNA: TGTGCCAGCAGCCGGAGCACAGATACGCAGTATTTT.

The chain recombines TRBV14 with TRBJ2-2, with 8 bases identical to TRBD1. Losses at the gene ends were 3 bases for V and 4 bases for J; bases not matched to a gene: 7. CDR1 and CDR2 (germline): SGHDN, FVKESK. This CDR3 has 16 residues. In nucleotides, the CDR3 is TGTGCCAGCAGCCATATCGTCAGGGGGCGCACCGGGGAGCTGTTTTTT. Its translation is CASSHIVRGRTGELFF.

CDR3 region: CASSQEPPGQGARYTF. Written as DNA, the CDR3 is TGCGCCAGCAGCCAAGAGCCCCCGGGACAGGGGGCTCGCTACACCTTC. This chain joins TRBV4-1 and TRBJ1-2; 12 bases align to TRBD1. The CDR3 is made up of 16 amino acids. Germline CDR1 is MGHRA and CDR2 is YSYEKL. With 0 bases clipped from V and 9 bases from J, the junction kept 8 bases outside the gene matches.

This sequence joins TRBV11-3 and TRBJ2-2; TRBD1 matches 9 bases. V dropped 6 bases and J dropped 6; count of bases not matched to a gene: 14. The CDR3 has 17 residues. Germline CDR1 is SGHNT and CDR2 is YENEEA. CDR3 DNA sequence: TGTGCCAGCAGGAAAGGGGGACAGGGATCGTACGCCGGGGAGCTGTTTTTT. Translating it yields CASRKGGQGSYAGELFF.